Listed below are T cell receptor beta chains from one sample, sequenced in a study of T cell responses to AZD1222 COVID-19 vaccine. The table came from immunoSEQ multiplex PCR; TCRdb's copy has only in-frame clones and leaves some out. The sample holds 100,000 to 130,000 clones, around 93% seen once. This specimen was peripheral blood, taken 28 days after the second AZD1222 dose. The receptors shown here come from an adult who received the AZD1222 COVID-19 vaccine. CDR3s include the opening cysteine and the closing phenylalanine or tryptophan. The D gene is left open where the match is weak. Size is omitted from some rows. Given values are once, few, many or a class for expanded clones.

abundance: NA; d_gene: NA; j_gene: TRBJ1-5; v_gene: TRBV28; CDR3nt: TGTGCCAGCAGTTTAGGGGCAAATCAGCCCCAGCATTTT; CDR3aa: CASSLGANQPQHF
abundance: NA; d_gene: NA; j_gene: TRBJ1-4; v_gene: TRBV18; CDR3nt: TGTGCCAGCTCAGCGGACGAGGAAAAACTGTTTTTT; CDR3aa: CASSADEEKLFF
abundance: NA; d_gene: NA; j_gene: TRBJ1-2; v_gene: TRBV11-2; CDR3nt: TGTGCCAGCAGCTTAGGCAGGGAATATGGCTACACCTTC; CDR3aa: CASSLGREYGYTF
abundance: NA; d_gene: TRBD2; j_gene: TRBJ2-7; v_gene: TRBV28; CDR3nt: TGTGCCACCTTAGGGGGTGGACTAGCGGGAGGATCCTTCTACGAGCAGTACTTC; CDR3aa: CATLGGGLAGGSFYEQYF
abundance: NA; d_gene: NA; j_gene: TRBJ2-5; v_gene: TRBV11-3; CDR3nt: TGTGCCAGCAGCTTTGAGGGGCGGACCCAGTACTTC; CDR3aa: CASSFEGRTQYF
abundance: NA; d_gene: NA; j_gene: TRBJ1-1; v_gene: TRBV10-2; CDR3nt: TGCGCCAGCACAGTGGACACTGAAGCTTTCTTT; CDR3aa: CASTVDTEAFF
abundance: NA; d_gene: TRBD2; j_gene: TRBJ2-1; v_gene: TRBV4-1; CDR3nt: TGCGCCAGCAGCCAACCCCAGCGGGGGAAGTACAATGAGCAGTTCTTC; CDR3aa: CASSQPQRGKYNEQFF
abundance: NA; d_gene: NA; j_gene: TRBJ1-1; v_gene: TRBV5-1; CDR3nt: TGCGCCAGCAGCTCGATTGGGGTGGGCACTGAAGCTTTCTTT; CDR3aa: CASSSIGVGTEAFF
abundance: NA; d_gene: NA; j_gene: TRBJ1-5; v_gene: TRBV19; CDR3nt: TGTGCCAGTAGTATAGGTTTTCTTTCAGCCGCCGCGCCCCAGCATTTT; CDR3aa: CASSIGFLSAAAPQHF
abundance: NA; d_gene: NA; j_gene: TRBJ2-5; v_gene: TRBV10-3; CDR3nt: TGTGCCATCAGTGAGTCGGGGGTCGGGGAGACCCAGTACTTC; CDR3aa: CAISESGVGETQYF
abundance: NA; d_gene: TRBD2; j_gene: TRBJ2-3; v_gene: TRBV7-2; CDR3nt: TGTGCCAGCAGAGTACGGCGGGGGTCTCCCGGGGTTTATACGCAGTATTTT; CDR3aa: CASRVRRGSPGVYTQYF
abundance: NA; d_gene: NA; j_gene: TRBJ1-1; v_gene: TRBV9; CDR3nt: TGTGCCAGCAGCGTAGGCCTGGAGACTGAAGCTTTCTTT; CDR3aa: CASSVGLETEAFF
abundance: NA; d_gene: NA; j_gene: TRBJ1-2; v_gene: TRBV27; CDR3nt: TGTGCCAGCAGTTTAAACGGATACTATGGCTACACCTTC; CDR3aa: CASSLNGYYGYTF
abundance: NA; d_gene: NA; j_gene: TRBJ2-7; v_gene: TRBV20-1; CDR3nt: TGCAGTGCTAGTAGGGACGGGAACTACGAGCAGTACTTC; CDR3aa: CSASRDGNYEQYF
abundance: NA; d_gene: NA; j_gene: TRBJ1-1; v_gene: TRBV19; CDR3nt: TGTGCCATCAGGGGAGCGGGTTTGAACACTGAAGCTTTCTTT; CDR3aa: CAIRGAGLNTEAFF
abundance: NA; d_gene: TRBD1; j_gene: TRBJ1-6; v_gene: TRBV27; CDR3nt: TGTGCCAGCAGTCGGGGACAGCCGAATAATTCACCCCTCCACTTT; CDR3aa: CASSRGQPNNSPLHF
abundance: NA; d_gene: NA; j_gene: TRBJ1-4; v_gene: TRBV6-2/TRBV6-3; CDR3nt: TGTGCCAGCAGTCCCGGCGTGGGGGGCCCCGGCGGGAAAAATGAAAAACTGTTTTTT; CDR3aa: CASSPGVGGPGGKNEKLFF
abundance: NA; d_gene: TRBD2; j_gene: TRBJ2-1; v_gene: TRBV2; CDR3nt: TGTGCCAGCAGTGGGGGACTAGCAAATGAGCAGTTCTTC; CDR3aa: CASSGGLANEQFF
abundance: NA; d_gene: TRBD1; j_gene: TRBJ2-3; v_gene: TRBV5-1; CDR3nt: TGCGCCAGCAGCCGACTTCGGACAGGGAAGACAGATACGCAGTATTTT; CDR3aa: CASSRLRTGKTDTQYF
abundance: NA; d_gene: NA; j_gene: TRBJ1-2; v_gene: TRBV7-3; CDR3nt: TGTGCCAGCAGCCTACGCCCGGGACCGTCGTTCGGCTACACCTTC; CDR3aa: CASSLRPGPSFGYTF
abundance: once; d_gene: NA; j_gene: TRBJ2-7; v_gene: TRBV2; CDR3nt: TGTGCCAGCAGTGAGGAAAGGGGACACTCCTACGAGCAGTACTTC; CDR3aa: CASSEERGHSYEQYF
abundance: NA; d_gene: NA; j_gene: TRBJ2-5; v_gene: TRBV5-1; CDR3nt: TGCGCCAGCAGCTTGGGCGGCTCCTGGGAGACCCAGTACTTC; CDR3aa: CASSLGGSWETQYF
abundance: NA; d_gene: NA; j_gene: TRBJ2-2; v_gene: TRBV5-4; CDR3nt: TGTGCCAGCAGCTTGGATCAGGGGAATACCGGGGAGCTGTTTTTT; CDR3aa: CASSLDQGNTGELFF
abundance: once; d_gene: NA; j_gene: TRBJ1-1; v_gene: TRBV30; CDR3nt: TGTGCCTGGGTAGGGGGATACACTGAAGCTTTCTTT; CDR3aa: CAWVGGYTEAFF
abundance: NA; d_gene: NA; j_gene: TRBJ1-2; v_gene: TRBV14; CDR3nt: TGTGCCAGCAGCCAAGAATACAGGGTTTTCGCCTTC; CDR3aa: CASSQEYRVFAF
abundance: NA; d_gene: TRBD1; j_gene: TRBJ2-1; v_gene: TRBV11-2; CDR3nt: TGTGCCAGCAGCCCCGACAGGGGGCTAGGGGGTGAGCAGTTCTTC; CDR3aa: CASSPDRGLGGEQFF